This T cell receptor beta chain originates from a study of identical twins. Study-wide results and caveats: Excess low generation probability was seen in twin-shared out-of-frame alpha sequences.

Germline CDR1 reads SQVTM; CDR2 reads ANQGSEA. The CDR3 has 14 residues. J gave up 5 bases and V 3 bases, and 3 bases lay outside the gene matches. MiXCR was run by TCRdb on the 5' RACE reads, yielding one entry per CDR3 protein. The table includes under 900,000 distinct CDR3 sequences, roughly 18% detected once. Comment on this clonotype: The antigen is not known.

These data were also reused for a study on T cells expressing NK-cell markers. This second study says: There were a few donors in whom these clonotypes also led the CD3+CD56-NKG2C+ fraction. Evidence did not settle whether expanded NKG2C+ T cell clones targeted HCMV.

The chain joins TRBV29-1 to TRBJ2-2; TRBD1 agrees at 10 bases. Source material: PBMCs. The origin of this receptor is a woman aged 18-35 years in good health. The CDR3 sequence is CSVDPGQGTGELFF. The DNA of the CDR3 is TGCAGCGTTGACCCGGGACAGGGGACCGGGGAGCTGTTTTTT.